The 16 T cell receptor beta chains listed next were all sequenced from one sample in a study of a mutant IDH1 vaccine in newly diagnosed glioma. This sample's time point: week 5, during vaccination. One vaccine dose held 300 ug of mutant IDH1 20-mer peptide and came with topical imiquimod. Data came from immunoSEQ multiplex PCR; TCRdb stores just in-frame clones and leaves some out. Of 35,000 to 45,000 clones in the sample, 75% to 85% were seen once. Their recognized antigens are unknown. Sequencing was performed on PBMCs, taken from a glioma patient whose treatment included an IDH1 peptide vaccine. The receptors were gathered from a man aged 50 or older with glioma.

A single count supports this clone. The V and J genes are TRBV10-3 and TRBJ1-2; 7 bases are a match to TRBD1. The CDR3 is 15 amino acids. Losses at the gene ends were 4 bases for V and 0 bases for J; bases not matched to a gene: 5. CDR1 is ENHRY, CDR2 SYGVKD, per germline. This CDR3 reads CAISAGQLSNYGYTF. The DNA of the CDR3 is TGTGCCATCAGTGCGGGACAGCTCTCTAACTATGGCTACACCTTC.

The chain carries TRBV6-5 and TRBJ2-7, with D unresolved. V was pared by 2 bases and J by 0 bases, with 8 bases between. Per germline, CDR1 MNHEY and CDR2 SVGAGI. This CDR3 has 14 residues. This CDR3 is CASSYGRDSYEQYF. CDR3 sequence (DNA): TGTGCCAGCAGTTACGGTAGGGACTCCTACGAGCAGTACTTC.

V gene TRBV5-1 combines with J gene TRBJ1-2; possible D gene TRBD1, 5 bases. V was shortened by 4 bases and J by 3 bases, with 10 bases between the two germline ends. CDR1 and CDR2 from the germline V gene are SGHRS and YFSETQ. The CDR3 covers 13 residues. In DNA form, the CDR3 reads TGCGCCAGCAGCGTGGACATTTACTATGGCTACACCTTC. This translates into CASSVDIYYGYTF.

The sample holds a few counts of this clone. This chain joins TRBV5-5 and TRBJ1-2; D might be TRBD1 (6 bases). Trimming cost V 4 bases and J 4 bases, with 17 bases left between them. The germline V gene encodes CDR1 SGHKS and CDR2 YYEKEE (reference sequence). CDR3 length: 15 residues. CDR3 amino acids: CASSGLDSTFYGYTF. The CDR3 region has the DNA TGTGCCAGCAGCGGACTGGACAGTACATTCTATGGCTACACCTTC. The full variable domain, in which reference TRBV5-5 and TRBJ1-2 provide the parts outside the CDR3, is DAGVTQSPTHLIKTRGQQVTLRCSPISGHKSVSWYQQVLGQGPQFIFQYYEKEERGRGNFPDRFSARQFPNYSSELNVNALLLGDSALYLCASSGLDSTFYGYTFGSGTRLTVV.

The V call is TRBV11-3, the J call TRBJ2-5; no definite D call. The germline V gene encodes CDR1 SGHNT and CDR2 YENEEA. With 3 bases removed from V and 5 bases from J, the gap between germline ends came to 10 bases. The CDR3 is 13 residues long. The CDR3 region is CASSFGRRETQYF. CDR3 nucleotide sequence: TGTGCCAGCAGCTTTGGGCGGCGGGAGACCCAGTACTTC.

The chain carries TRBV29-1 and TRBJ2-3; 10 bases are a match to TRBD2. Germline V gene sequence: CDR1 SQVTM, CDR2 ANQGSEA. J lost 0 bases, V lost 3 bases, and 3 bases had no gene match. This CDR3 has 15 residues. This CDR3 reads CSVEGTSESTDTQYF. The CDR3 nucleotides are TGCAGCGTTGAGGGGACTAGCGAGAGCACAGATACGCAGTATTTT.

The rearrangement joins TRBV5-1 to TRBJ2-4; D call uncertain. The CDR3 is 14 amino acids. V was pared by 0 bases and J by 8 bases, with 12 bases between. Germline loops: CDR1 SGHRS, CDR2 YFSETQ. The CDR3 nucleotides read TGCGCCAGCAGCTTGGGACACACAAGGGACATTCAGTACTTC. It yields the protein CASSLGHTRDIQYF.

This chain links TRBV19 with TRBJ2-7, with 9 bases identical to TRBD1. V lost 1 base and J lost 1; bases outside the gene matches: 2. Germline V gene sequence: CDR1 LNHDA, CDR2 SQIVND (reference sequence). CDR3 length: 15 residues. For the CDR3, the DNA is TGTGCCAGTAGTATAGGAGGGACAGGGTCCTACGAGCAGTACTTC. Protein: CASSIGGTGSYEQYF.

J is TRBJ1-1 and V is TRBV5-1; D remains ambiguous. The CDR3 runs to 14 residues. V was clipped by 0 bases and J by 1 base, with 7 bases between them. CDR1 and CDR2 (germline): SGHRS, YFSETQ. As DNA, the CDR3 is TGCGCCAGCAGCTTGGGGCAGCCGAACACTGAAGCTTTCTTT. Encoded protein: CASSLGQPNTEAFF. Variable domain in full (rest from reference TRBV5-1 and TRBJ1-1): KAGVTQTPRYLIKTRGQQVTLSCSPISGHRSVSWYQQTPGQGLQFLFEYFSETQRNKGNFPGRFSGRQFSNSRSEMNVSTLELGDSALYLCASSLGQPNTEAFFGQGTRLTVV.

A few counts support this clone. The rearrangement joins TRBV2 to TRBJ1-2; D is ambiguous. Germline lookup yields CDR1 SNHLY and CDR2 FYNNEI. Trimming took 2 bases from V and 4 from J, leaving 8 bases between them. CDR3 length: 13 residues. CDR3 nucleotides: TGTGCCAGCAGTGAAATCCTAAGCTATGGCTACACCTTC. Protein sequence: CASSEILSYGYTF.

V usage is TRBV7-9 and J usage is TRBJ2-1; D gene uncertain. Deletions cut 5 bases from V and 8 bases from J, with 10 bases between. This CDR3 region has 12 residues. Looked up from germline, CDR1 is SEHNR and CDR2 is FQNEAQ (reference sequence). The CDR3 DNA reads TGTGCCAGCAGCAAAAGCGTGGATGAGCAGTTCTTC. Translated: CASSKSVDEQFF.

The chain links TRBV2 to TRBJ2-1, with 10 bases identical to TRBD1. Germline CDR1 SNHLY, CDR2 FYNNEI. There are 15 residues in the CDR3. Trimming removed 7 bases from V and 1 base from J; junction bases left unmatched: 4. The CDR3 DNA is TGTGCCAGCAATCGGGACAGGGGATCCTACAATGAGCAGTTCTTC. It is translated as CASNRDRGSYNEQFF.

In its sample, this clone was seen once. CDR3 bases: TGTGCCAGCAGTGACGGGGGGATAGGGGCAACTAATGAAAAACTGTTTTTT. It is translated as CASSDGGIGATNEKLFF. The chain has TRBV2 and TRBJ1-4; D might be TRBD1 (5 bases). CDR3 length equals 17 residues. Trimming pared 3 bases from V and 0 bases from J, leaving 14 bases between. Germline CDR1 reads SNHLY; CDR2 reads FYNNEI.

The rearrangement uses TRBV4-2 and TRBJ1-1; 7 bases map to TRBD1. The V and J ends lost 3 bases and 0 bases, in that order; junction bases with no gene match: 1. The germline V gene has CDR1 LGHNA and CDR2 YNFKEQ. This CDR3 spans 14 amino acids. As DNA, the CDR3 is TGTGCCAGCAGCCAGGACAGGCTGAACACTGAAGCTTTCTTT. It codes for CASSQDRLNTEAFF.

The chain carries TRBV5-4 and TRBJ2-3; D might be TRBD2 (5 bases). Germline CDR1 is SGHNT and CDR2 is YYREEE (reference sequence). Trimming shortened V by 6 bases and J by 1 base, and 18 bases separated the two germline ends. The CDR3 consists of 16 residues. CDR3 region: CASTPPGIRGTDTQYF. Here the CDR3 DNA reads TGTGCCAGCACACCCCCGGGGATCCGGGGCACAGATACGCAGTATTTT.

The V and J genes are TRBV6-5 and TRBJ1-2; D call uncertain. The CDR3 length is 14 residues. Germline-derived CDR1 and CDR2 are MNHEY and SVGAGI. Trimming stripped 7 bases from V and 1 base from J, with 13 bases between. The CDR3, as DNA: TGTGCCAGCATTGATTGGTCGGGTAACTATGGCTACACCTTC. This encodes CASIDWSGNYGYTF.